This is a list of T cell receptor beta chains from one sample in a study of cytomegalovirus exposure and HLA in healthy donors. Here immunoSEQ multiplex PCR was the method, and the copy in TCRdb shows in-frame clones only, minus some. The sample holds some 110,000 clones, roughly 73% seen once. Sequences were obtained from PBMCs. All receptors derive from a woman in her thirties in good health and CMV-seronegative. CDR3s include the opening cysteine and the closing phenylalanine or tryptophan. The D gene is left open where the match is weak. Only some rows state a clone size, as once, few, many or a class for expanded clones.

J gene: TRBJ1-4
V gene: TRBV14
D gene: TRBD1
clone size: .
CDR3 DNA: TGTGCCAGCAGCCAAGGGGACAGAAAACTGTTTTTT
CDR3 protein: CASSQGDRKLFF

J gene: TRBJ2-3
V gene: TRBV5-4
D gene: .
clone size: .
CDR3 DNA: TGTGCCAGCAGCCAACGACAGGATCCAACAGATACGCAGTATTTT
CDR3 protein: CASSQRQDPTDTQYF

J gene: TRBJ1-5
V gene: TRBV5-1
D gene: .
clone size: once
CDR3 DNA: TGCGCCAGCAACCTGGGGCCAGGGAGCAATCAGCCCCAGCATTTT
CDR3 protein: CASNLGPGSNQPQHF

J gene: TRBJ1-1
V gene: TRBV5-6
D gene: .
clone size: .
CDR3 DNA: TGTGCCAGCAGCTTGGGTGGACAGATGAACACTGAAGCTTTCTTT
CDR3 protein: CASSLGGQMNTEAFF

J gene: TRBJ1-1
V gene: TRBV4-1
D gene: .
clone size: .
CDR3 DNA: TGCGCCAGCAGCCAAGAAGGGGGGGCTTACACTGAAGCTTTCTTT
CDR3 protein: CASSQEGGAYTEAFF

J gene: TRBJ2-7
V gene: TRBV13
D gene: TRBD2
clone size: .
CDR3 DNA: TGTGCCAGCAGCGCAAGCGGGATCCTAGGGTCTATGACCTACGAGCAGTACTTC
CDR3 protein: CASSASGILGSMTYEQYF

J gene: TRBJ1-3
V gene: TRBV5-1
D gene: .
clone size: few
CDR3 DNA: TGCGCCAGCAGCCCAGGGCCGGGACTAGAATCGGGAAACACCATATATTTT
CDR3 protein: CASSPGPGLESGNTIYF

J gene: TRBJ2-1
V gene: TRBV7-9
D gene: TRBD2
clone size: .
CDR3 DNA: TGTGCCAGCAGCTTTCCGGTAGCGGGTAGCTCCTACAATGAGCAGTTCTTC
CDR3 protein: CASSFPVAGSSYNEQFF

J gene: TRBJ2-1
V gene: TRBV7-9
D gene: TRBD1
clone size: .
CDR3 DNA: TGTGCCAGCAGCTTAAGGACAGGGACGATCAATGAGCAGTTCTTC
CDR3 protein: CASSLRTGTINEQFF

J gene: TRBJ1-1
V gene: TRBV6-1
D gene: .
clone size: .
CDR3 DNA: TGTGCCAGCAGTTCCGGGGGAAGTAACACTGAAGCTTTCTTT
CDR3 protein: CASSSGGSNTEAFF

J gene: TRBJ1-2
V gene: TRBV27
D gene: TRBD1
clone size: once
CDR3 DNA: TGTGCCAGCAGTTTGCAGGGGGATAGGGGCTACACCTTC
CDR3 protein: CASSLQGDRGYTF

J gene: TRBJ2-2
V gene: TRBV19
D gene: .
clone size: .
CDR3 DNA: TGTGCCAGTCAGGGCGGGGAGCTGTTTTTT
CDR3 protein: CASQGGELFF

J gene: TRBJ1-5
V gene: TRBV6-6
D gene: .
clone size: .
CDR3 DNA: TGTGCCAGCAGGGGGAGAGATCAGCCCCAGCATTTT
CDR3 protein: CASRGRDQPQHF

J gene: TRBJ2-7
V gene: TRBV6-5
D gene: TRBD1
clone size: .
CDR3 DNA: TGTGCCAGCAGTTGGACAGGGTACGAGCAGTACTTC
CDR3 protein: CASSWTGYEQYF

J gene: TRBJ1-1
V gene: TRBV29-1
D gene: .
clone size: once
CDR3 DNA: TGCAGCGTTACAGGCCCTGCCACTGAAGCTTTCTTT
CDR3 protein: CSVTGPATEAFF

J gene: TRBJ2-1
V gene: TRBV29-1
D gene: TRBD2
clone size: few
CDR3 DNA: TGCAGCGCCCGAATTCCGGGACTAGCGGGAGAGTGGGGGCAGTTCTTC
CDR3 protein: CSARIPGLAGEWGQFF

J gene: TRBJ2-4
V gene: TRBV9
D gene: TRBD2
clone size: .
CDR3 DNA: TGTGCCAGCAGCGTAGACGCAGCGGGAGGCATTCAGTACTTC
CDR3 protein: CASSVDAAGGIQYF

J gene: TRBJ1-2
V gene: TRBV2
D gene: TRBD1
clone size: once
CDR3 DNA: TGTGCCAGCAGTGACAGGGGGCGTGGGGGATCCACCTTC
CDR3 protein: CASSDRGRGGSTF

J gene: TRBJ1-5
V gene: TRBV6-1
D gene: .
clone size: .
CDR3 DNA: TGTGCCAGCAGTGAAGCCCTGAGGAACCAGCCCCAGCATTTT
CDR3 protein: CASSEALRNQPQHF

J gene: TRBJ1-5
V gene: TRBV6-1
D gene: TRBD1
clone size: .
CDR3 DNA: TGTGCCAGCAGTGAACGGGACAGGGGGCAAGGGTTGGGTCAGCCCCAGCATTTT
CDR3 protein: CASSERDRGQGLGQPQHF

J gene: TRBJ1-5
V gene: TRBV27
D gene: TRBD1
clone size: .
CDR3 DNA: TGTGCCAGCAGCTCAGGGGGCCAGGATCAGCCCCAGCATTTT
CDR3 protein: CASSSGGQDQPQHF

J gene: TRBJ1-4
V gene: TRBV6-5
D gene: .
clone size: once
CDR3 DNA: TGTGCCAGCAGCTTCAGGGGTCTTAATGAAAAACTGTTTTTT
CDR3 protein: CASSFRGLNEKLFF

J gene: TRBJ1-5
V gene: TRBV7-9
D gene: .
clone size: .
CDR3 DNA: TGTGCCAGCAGCCATACGGGTAATAGCAATCAGCCCCAGCATTTT
CDR3 protein: CASSHTGNSNQPQHF

J gene: TRBJ1-2
V gene: TRBV7-2
D gene: TRBD1
clone size: .
CDR3 DNA: TGTGCCAGCAGCATCGGACAGGTGGGAGGCTACACCTTC
CDR3 protein: CASSIGQVGGYTF

J gene: TRBJ1-1
V gene: TRBV4-2
D gene: TRBD1
clone size: .
CDR3 DNA: TGTGCCAGCAGCCAAGCGGGACAGAAGGTTGAAGCTTTCTTT
CDR3 protein: CASSQAGQKVEAFF

J gene: TRBJ1-1
V gene: TRBV14
D gene: .
clone size: .
CDR3 DNA: TGTGCCAGCAGCCGACAGGACGTGGGCACTGAAGCTTTCTTT
CDR3 protein: CASSRQDVGTEAFF